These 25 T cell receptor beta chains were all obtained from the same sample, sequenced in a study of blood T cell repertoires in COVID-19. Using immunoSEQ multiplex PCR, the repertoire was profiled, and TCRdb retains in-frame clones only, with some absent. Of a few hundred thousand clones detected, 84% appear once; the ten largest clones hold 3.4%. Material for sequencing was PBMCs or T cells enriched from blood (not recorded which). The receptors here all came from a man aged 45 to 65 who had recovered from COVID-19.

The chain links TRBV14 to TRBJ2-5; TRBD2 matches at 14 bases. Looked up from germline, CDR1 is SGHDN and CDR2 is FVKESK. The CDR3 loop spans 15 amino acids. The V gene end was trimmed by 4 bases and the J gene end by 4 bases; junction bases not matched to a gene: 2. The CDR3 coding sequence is TGTGCCAGCAGCCCGGGACTAGCGGGGGTAGAGACCCAGTACTTC. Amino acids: CASSPGLAGVETQYF.

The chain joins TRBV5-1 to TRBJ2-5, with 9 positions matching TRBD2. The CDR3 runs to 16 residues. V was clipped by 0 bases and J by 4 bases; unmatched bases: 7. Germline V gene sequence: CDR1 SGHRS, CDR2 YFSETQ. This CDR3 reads CASSLGPAGGRETQYF. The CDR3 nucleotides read TGCGCCAGCAGCTTGGGTCCAGCGGGGGGAAGAGAGACCCAGTACTTC.

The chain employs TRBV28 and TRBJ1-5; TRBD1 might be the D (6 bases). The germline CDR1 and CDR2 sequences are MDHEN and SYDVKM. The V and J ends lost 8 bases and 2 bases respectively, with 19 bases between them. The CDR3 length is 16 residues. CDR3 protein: CASAYSRGFGNQPQHF. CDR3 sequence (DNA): TGTGCCAGCGCTTATTCCAGGGGTTTTGGCAATCAGCCCCAGCATTTT.

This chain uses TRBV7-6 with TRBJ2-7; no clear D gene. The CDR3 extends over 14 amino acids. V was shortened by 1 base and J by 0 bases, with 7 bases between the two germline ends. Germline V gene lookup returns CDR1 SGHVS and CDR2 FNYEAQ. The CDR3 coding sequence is TGTGCCAGCAGCTTAGAGGAGAGCTCCTACGAGCAGTACTTC. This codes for CASSLEESSYEQYF.

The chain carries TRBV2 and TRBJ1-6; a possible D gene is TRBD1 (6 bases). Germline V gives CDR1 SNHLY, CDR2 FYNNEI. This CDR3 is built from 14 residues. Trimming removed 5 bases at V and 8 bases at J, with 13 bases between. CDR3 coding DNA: TGTGCCAGCAGTCCTACAGGGTGGGATTCACCCCTCCACTTT. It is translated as CASSPTGWDSPLHF.

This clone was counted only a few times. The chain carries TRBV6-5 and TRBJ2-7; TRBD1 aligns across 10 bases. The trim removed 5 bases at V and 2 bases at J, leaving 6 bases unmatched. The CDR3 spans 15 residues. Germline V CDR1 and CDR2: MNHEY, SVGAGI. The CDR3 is CASSTSGTGAYEQYF. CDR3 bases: TGTGCCAGCAGTACGTCCGGGACAGGGGCCTACGAGCAGTACTTC.

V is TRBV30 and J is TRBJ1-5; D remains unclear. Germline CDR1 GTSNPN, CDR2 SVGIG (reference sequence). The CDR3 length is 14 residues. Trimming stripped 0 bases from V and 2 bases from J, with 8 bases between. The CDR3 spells CAWSVSPGNQPQHF. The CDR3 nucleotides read TGTGCCTGGAGTGTATCCCCGGGCAATCAGCCCCAGCATTTT.

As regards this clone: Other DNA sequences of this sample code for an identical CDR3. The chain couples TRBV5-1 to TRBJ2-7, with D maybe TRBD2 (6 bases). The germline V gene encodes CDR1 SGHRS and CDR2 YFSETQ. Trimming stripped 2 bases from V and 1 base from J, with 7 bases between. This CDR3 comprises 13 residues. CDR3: CASSFSGSYEQYF. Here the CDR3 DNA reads TGCGCCAGCAGCTTTAGCGGATCCTACGAGCAGTACTTC.

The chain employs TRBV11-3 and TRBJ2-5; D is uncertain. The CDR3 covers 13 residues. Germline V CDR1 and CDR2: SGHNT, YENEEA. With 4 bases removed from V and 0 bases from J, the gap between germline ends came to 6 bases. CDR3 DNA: TGTGCCAGCAGCTCACATGACCAAGAGACCCAGTACTTC. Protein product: CASSSHDQETQYF.

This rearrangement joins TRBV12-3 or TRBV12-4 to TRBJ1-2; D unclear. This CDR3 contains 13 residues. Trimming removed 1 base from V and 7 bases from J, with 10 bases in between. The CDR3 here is CASSLVGGGGYTF. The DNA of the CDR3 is TGTGCCAGCAGTTTAGTCGGAGGTGGTGGCTACACCTTC.

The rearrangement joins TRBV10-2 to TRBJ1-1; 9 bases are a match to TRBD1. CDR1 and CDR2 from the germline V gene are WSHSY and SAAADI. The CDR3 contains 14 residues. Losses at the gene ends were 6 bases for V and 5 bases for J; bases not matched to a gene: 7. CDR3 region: CASRTGTGQTEAFF. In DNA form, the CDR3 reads TGCGCCAGCAGAACCGGGACAGGGCAAACTGAAGCTTTCTTT.

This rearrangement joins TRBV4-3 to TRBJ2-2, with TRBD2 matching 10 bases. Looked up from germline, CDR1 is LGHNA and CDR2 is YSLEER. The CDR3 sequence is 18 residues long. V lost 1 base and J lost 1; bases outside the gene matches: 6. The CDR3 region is CASSQVLSGRVNTGELFF. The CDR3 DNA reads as TGCGCCAGCAGCCAAGTCTTAAGCGGGAGGGTGAACACCGGGGAGCTGTTTTTT.

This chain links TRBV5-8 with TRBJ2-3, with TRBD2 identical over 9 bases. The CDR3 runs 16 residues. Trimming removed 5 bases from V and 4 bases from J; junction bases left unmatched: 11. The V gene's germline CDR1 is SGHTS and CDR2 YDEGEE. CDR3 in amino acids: CASRAGRGRVADTQYF. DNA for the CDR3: TGTGCCAGCAGAGCGGGTCGCGGGAGGGTCGCAGATACGCAGTATTTT. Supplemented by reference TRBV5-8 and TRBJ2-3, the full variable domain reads EAGVTQSPTHLIKTRGQQATLRCSPISGHTSVYWYQQALGLGLQFLLWYDEGEERNRGNFPPRFSGRQFPNYSSELNVNALELEDSALYLCASRAGRGRVADTQYFGPGTRLTVL.

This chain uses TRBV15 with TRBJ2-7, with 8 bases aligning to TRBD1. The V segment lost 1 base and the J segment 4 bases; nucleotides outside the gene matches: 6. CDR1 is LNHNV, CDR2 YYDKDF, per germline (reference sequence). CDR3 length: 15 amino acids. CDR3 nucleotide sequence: TGTGCCACCAGCAGAGCCCGGACAGGGTTGTACGAGCAGTACTTC. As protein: CATSRARTGLYEQYF.

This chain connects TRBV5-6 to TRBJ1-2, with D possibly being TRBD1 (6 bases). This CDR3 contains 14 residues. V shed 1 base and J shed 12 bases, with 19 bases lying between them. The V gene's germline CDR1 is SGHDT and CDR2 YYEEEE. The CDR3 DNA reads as TGTGCCAGCAGCTTGACCAGGGGATTTGGTAGCCACACCTTC. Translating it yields CASSLTRGFGSHTF.

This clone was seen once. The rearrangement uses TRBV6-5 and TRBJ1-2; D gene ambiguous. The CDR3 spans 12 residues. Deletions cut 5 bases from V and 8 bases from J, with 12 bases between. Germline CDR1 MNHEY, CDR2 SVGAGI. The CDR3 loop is CASSTRGGGYTF. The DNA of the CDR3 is TGTGCCAGCAGTACGCGCGGAGGCGGCTACACCTTC.

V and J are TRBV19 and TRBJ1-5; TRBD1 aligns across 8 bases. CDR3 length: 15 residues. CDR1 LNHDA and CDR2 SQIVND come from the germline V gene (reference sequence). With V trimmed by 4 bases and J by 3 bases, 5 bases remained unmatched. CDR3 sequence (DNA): TGTGCCAGTAGTAACGGACAGGGAAACAATCAGCCCCAGCATTTT. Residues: CASSNGQGNNQPQHF.

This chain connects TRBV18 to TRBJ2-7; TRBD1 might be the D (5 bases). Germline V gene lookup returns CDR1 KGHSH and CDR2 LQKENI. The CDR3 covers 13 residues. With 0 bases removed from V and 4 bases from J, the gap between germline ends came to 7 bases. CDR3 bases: TGTGCCAGCTCACCACCTCAGGGATACGAGCAGTACTTC. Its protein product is CASSPPQGYEQYF.

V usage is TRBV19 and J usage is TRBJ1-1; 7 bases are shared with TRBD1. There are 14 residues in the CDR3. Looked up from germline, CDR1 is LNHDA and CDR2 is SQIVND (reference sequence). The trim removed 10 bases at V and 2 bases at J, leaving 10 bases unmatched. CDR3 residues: CATSGRGPNTEAFF. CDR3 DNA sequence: TGTGCCACCAGCGGGAGGGGGCCTAACACTGAAGCTTTCTTT.

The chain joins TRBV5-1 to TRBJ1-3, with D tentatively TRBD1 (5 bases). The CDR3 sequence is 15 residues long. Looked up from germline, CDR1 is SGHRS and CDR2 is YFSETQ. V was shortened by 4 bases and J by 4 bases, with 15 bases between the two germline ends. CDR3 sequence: CASSHGQVSGNTIYF. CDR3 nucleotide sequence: TGCGCCAGCAGCCACGGACAAGTTTCGGGAAACACCATATATTTT. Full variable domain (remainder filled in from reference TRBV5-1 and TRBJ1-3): KAGVTQTPRYLIKTRGQQVTLSCSPISGHRSVSWYQQTPGQGLQFLFEYFSETQRNKGNFPGRFSGRQFSNSRSEMNVSTLELGDSALYLCASSHGQVSGNTIYFGEGSWLTVV.

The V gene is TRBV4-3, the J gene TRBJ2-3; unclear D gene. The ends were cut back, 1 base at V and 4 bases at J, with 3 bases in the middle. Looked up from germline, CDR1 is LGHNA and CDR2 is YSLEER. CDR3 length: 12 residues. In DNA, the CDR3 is TGCGCCAGCAGCCAAGTCGCAGATACGCAGTATTTT. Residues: CASSQVADTQYF.

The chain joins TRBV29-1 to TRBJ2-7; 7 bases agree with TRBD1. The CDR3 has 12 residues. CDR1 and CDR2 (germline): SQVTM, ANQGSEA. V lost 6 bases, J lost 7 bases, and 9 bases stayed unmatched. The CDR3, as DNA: TGCAGCGTCGAGGGACAGAGTAGGGAGCAGTACTTC. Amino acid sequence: CSVEGQSREQYF.

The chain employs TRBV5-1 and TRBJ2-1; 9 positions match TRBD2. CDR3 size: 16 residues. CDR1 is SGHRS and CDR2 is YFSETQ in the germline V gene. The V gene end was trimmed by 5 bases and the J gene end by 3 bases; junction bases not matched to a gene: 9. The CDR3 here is CASRAPGSGSYNEQFF. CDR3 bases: TGCGCCAGCAGGGCCCCGGGTAGCGGGAGCTACAATGAGCAGTTCTTC.

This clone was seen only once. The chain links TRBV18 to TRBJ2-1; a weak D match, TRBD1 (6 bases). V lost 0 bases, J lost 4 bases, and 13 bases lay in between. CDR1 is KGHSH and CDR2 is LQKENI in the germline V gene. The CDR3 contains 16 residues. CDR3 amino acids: CASSPPGTRPYNEQFF. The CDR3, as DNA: TGTGCCAGCTCACCACCAGGGACACGACCGTACAATGAGCAGTTCTTC.

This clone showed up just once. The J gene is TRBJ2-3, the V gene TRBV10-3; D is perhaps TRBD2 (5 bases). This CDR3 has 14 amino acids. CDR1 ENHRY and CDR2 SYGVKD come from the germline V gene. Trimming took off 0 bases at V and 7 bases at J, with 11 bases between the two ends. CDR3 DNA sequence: TGTGCCATCAGTGAGTCTCCTAGCACCAATACGCAGTATTTT. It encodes CAISESPSTNTQYF.